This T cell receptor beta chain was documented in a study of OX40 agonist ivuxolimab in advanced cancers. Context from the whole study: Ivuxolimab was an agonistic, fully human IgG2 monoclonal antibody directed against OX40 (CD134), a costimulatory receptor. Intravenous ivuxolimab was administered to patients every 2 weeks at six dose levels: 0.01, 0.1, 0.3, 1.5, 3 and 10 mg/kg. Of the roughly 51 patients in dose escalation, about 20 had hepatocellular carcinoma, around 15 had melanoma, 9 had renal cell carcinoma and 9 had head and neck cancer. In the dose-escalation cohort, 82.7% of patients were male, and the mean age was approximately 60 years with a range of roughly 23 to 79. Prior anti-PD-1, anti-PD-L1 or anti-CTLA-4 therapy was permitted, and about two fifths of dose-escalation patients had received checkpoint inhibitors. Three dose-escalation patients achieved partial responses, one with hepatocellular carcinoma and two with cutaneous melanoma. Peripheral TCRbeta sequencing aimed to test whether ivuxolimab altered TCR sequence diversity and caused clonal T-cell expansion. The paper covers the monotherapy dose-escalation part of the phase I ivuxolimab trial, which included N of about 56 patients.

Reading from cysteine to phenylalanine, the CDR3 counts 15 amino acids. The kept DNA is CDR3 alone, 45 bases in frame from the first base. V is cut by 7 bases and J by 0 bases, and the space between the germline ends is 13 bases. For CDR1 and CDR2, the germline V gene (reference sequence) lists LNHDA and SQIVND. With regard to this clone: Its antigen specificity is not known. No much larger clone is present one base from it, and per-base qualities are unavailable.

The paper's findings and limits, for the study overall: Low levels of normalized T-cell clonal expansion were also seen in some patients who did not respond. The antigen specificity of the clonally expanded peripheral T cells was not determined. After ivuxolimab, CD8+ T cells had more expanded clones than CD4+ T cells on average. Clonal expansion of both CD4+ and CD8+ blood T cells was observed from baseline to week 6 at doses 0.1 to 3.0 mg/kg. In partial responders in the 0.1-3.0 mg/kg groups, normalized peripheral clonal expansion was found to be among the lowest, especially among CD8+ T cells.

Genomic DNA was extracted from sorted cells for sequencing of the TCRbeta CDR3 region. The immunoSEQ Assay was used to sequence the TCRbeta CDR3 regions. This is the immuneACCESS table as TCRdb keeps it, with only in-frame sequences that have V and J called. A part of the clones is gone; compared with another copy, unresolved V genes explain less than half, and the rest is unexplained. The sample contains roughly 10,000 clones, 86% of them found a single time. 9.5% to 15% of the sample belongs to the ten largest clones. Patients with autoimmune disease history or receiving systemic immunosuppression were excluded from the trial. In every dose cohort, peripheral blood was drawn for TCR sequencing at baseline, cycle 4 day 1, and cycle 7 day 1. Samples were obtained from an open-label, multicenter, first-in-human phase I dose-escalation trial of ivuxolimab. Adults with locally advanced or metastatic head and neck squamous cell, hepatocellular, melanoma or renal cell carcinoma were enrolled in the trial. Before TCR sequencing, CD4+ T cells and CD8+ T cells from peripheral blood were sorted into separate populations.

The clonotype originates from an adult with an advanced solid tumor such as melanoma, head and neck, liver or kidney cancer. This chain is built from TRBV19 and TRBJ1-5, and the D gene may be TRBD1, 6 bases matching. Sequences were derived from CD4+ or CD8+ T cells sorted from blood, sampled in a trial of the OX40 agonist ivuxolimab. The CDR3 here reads CASTHGTRSNQPQHF. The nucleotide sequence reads TGTGCCAGTACCCACGGGACACGTAGCAATCAGCCCCAGCATTTT.